This T cell receptor beta chain stems from a study of cytomegalovirus exposure and HLA in healthy donors. The study, taken as a whole, reports: Most TCR beta V segments were productive about 87% or about 30% of the time in an earlier analysis. Many donors shared some public TCRs, even though most TCR sequences were rare. A few CMV-associated chains were confirmed in vitro to be specific for CMV antigens.

This PCR relied on a set of 60 Vbeta primers and 13 Jbeta primers. TCRdb keeps only in-frame clones here, not all; method: immunoSEQ multiplex PCR. The table lists 100,000 to 150,000 clones. On this clone itself: Its cognate antigen is unknown.

Germline CDR1 SGHNT, CDR2 YYREEE (reference sequence). The CDR3 has 15 residues. This rearrangement joins TRBV5-4 to TRBJ2-5; 8 bases are a match to TRBD2. TRBJ2-7 explains the end of the DNA better; the J call may be wrong. The sequencing sample was made of PBMCs. The clonotype originates from a woman aged 40 to 50 in good health and CMV-seronegative. CDR3 amino acids: CASSPSTAGGYEQYF. In DNA, the CDR3 is TGTGCCAGCAGCCCGTCAACGGCGGGGGGATACGAGCAGTACTTC.